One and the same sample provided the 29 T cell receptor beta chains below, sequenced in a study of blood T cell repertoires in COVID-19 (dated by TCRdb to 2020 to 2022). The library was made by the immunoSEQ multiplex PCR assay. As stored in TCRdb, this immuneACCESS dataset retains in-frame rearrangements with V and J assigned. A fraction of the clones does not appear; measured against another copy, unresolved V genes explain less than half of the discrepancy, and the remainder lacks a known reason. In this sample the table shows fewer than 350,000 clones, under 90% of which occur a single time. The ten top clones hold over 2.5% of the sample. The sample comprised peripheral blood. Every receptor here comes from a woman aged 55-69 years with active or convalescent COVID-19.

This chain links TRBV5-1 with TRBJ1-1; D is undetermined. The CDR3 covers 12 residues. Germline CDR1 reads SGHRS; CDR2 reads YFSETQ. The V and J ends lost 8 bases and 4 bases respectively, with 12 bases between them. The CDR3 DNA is TGCGCCAGACGGAGGGTGGGCACTGAAGCTTTCTTT. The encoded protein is CARRRVGTEAFF.

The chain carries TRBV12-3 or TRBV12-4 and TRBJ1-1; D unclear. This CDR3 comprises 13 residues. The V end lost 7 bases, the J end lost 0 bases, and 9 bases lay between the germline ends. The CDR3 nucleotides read TGTGCCAGCAAGGAGGGAATGAACACTGAAGCTTTCTTT. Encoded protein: CASKEGMNTEAFF.

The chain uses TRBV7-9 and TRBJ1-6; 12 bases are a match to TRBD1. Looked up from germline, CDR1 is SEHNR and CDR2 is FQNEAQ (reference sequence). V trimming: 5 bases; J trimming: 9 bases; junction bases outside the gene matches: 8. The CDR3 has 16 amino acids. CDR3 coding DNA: TGTGCCAGCAGCCTTACGCCGGGACAGGGGGCTTCACCCCTCCACTTT. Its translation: CASSLTPGQGASPLHF.

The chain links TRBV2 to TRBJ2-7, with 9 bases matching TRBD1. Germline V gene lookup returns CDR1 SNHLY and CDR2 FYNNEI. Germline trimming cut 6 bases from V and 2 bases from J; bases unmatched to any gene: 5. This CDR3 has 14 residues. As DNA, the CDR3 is TGTGCCAGCAGACCGGGACAGGGCGCCTACGAGCAGTACTTC. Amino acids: CASRPGQGAYEQYF. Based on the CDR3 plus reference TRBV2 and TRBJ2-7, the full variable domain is EPEVTQTPSHQVTQMGQEVILRCVPISNHLYFYWYRQILGQKVEFLVSFYNNEISEKSEIFDDQFSVERPDGSNFTLKIRSTKLEDSAMYFCASRPGQGAYEQYFGPGTRLTVT.

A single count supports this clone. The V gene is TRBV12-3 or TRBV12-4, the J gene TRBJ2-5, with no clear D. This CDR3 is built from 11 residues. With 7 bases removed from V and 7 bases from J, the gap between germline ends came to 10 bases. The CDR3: CASTAVGTQYF. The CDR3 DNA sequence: TGTGCCAGCACTGCGGTGGGGACCCAGTACTTC.

CDR3 bases: TGCGCCAGCACAACCGGTGGGGGGGAATACGAGCAGTACTTC. Translation: CASTTGGGEYEQYF. This chain joins TRBV5-1 and TRBJ2-7; 7 nucleotides align to TRBD2. The V gene end was trimmed by 6 bases and the J gene end by 4 bases; junction bases not matched to a gene: 10. Germline assignment: CDR1 SGHRS and CDR2 YFSETQ. The CDR3 sequence is 14 residues long. Complete variable domain (other parts from reference TRBV5-1 and TRBJ2-7): KAGVTQTPRYLIKTRGQQVTLSCSPISGHRSVSWYQQTPGQGLQFLFEYFSETQRNKGNFPGRFSGRQFSNSRSEMNVSTLELGDSALYLCASTTGGGEYEQYFGPGTRLTVT.

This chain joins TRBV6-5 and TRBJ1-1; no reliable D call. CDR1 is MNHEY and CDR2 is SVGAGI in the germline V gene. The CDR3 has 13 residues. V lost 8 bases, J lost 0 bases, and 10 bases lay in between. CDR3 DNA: TGTGCCAGCGACAATTGGGTGAACACTGAAGCTTTCTTT. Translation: CASDNWVNTEAFF.

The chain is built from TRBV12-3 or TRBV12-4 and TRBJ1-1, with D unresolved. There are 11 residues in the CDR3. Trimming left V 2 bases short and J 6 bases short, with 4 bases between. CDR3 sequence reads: CASSLISEAFF. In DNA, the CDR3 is TGTGCCAGCAGTTTAATCTCTGAAGCTTTCTTT.

The CDR3 here is CASSVGSSGGTDTQYF. DNA of the CDR3: TGTGCCAGCAGCGTAGGTTCTAGCGGGGGCACAGATACGCAGTATTTT. This rearrangement joins TRBV9 to TRBJ2-3, with 9 bases aligning to TRBD2. This CDR3 comprises 16 residues. Per the germline V gene, CDR1 is SGDLS and CDR2 is YYNGEE. With 0 bases clipped from V and 1 base from J, the junction kept 3 bases outside the gene matches.

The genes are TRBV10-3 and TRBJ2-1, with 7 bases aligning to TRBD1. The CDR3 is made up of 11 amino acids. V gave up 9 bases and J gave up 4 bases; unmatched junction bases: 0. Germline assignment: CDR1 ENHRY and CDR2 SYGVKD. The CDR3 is CAMGQYNEQFF. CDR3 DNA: TGTGCCATGGGACAGTACAATGAGCAGTTCTTC.

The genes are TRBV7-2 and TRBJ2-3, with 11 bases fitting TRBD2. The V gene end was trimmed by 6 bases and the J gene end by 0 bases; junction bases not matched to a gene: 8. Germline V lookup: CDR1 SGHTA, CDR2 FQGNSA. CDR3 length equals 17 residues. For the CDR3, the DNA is TGTGCCAGCAGGCCGACTAGCGGGGACTATAGCACAGATACGCAGTATTTT. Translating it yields CASRPTSGDYSTDTQYF.

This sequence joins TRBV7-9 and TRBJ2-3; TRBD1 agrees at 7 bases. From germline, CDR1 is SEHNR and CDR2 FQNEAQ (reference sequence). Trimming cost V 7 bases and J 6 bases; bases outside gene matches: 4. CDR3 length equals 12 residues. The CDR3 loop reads CASNVQGDTQYF. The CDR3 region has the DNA TGTGCCAGCAACGTACAGGGGGATACGCAGTATTTT.

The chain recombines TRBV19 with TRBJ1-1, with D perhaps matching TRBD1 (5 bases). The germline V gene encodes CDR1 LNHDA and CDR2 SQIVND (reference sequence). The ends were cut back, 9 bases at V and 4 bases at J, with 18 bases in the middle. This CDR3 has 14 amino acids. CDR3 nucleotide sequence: TGTGCCAGCTTTTCGGACCTCCAGGGCACTGAAGCTTTCTTT. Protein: CASFSDLQGTEAFF.

The CDR3: CASSPLSGGEETQYF. The CDR3 coding sequence is TGTGCCAGCAGCCCACTGAGCGGGGGGGAAGAGACCCAGTACTTC. V and J are TRBV5-6 and TRBJ2-5; 10 nucleotides match TRBD2. This CDR3 has 15 residues. CDR1 is SGHDT, CDR2 YYEEEE, per germline. V shed 4 bases, J shed 3 bases, and the junction held 6 bases outside the gene matches.

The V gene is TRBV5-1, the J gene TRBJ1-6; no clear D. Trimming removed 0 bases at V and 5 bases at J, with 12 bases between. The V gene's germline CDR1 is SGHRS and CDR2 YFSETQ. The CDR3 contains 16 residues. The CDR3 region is CASSLDPAGNNSPLHF. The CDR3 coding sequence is TGCGCCAGCAGCTTGGACCCCGCCGGGAATAATTCACCCCTCCACTTT.

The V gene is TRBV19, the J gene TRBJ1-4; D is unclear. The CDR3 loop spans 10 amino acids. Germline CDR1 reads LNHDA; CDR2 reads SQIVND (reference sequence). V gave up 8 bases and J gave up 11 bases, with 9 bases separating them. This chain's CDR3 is CASFAGKLFF. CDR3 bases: TGTGCCAGTTTCGCGGGTAAACTGTTTTTT.

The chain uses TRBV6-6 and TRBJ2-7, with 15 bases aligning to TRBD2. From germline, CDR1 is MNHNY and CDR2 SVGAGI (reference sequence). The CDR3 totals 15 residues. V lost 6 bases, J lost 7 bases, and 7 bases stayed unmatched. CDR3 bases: TGTGCCAGCAGCCATGGGACTAGCGGGGGGTGGGAGCAGTACTTC. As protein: CASSHGTSGGWEQYF.

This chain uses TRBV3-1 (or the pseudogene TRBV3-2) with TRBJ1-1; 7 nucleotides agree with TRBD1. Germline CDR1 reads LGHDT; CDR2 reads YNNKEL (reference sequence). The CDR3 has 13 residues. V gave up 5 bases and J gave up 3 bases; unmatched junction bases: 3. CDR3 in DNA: TGTGCCAGCAGCTTTGGACAGGACACTGAAGCTTTCTTT. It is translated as CASSFGQDTEAFF.

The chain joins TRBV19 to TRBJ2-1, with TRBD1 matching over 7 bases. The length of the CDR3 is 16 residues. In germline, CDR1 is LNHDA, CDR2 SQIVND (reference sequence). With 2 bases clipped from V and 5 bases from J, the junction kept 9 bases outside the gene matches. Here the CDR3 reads CASSIITGERNNEQFF. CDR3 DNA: TGTGCCAGTAGTATAATTACAGGGGAGCGAAACAATGAGCAGTTCTTC.

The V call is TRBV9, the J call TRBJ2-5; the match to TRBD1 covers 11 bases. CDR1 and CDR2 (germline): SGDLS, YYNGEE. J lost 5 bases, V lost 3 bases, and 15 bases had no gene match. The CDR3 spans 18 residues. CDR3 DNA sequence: TGTGCCAGCAGCGCGTCGGACAGGGGGCGATTAAGTTGGGAGACCCAGTACTTC. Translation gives CASSASDRGRLSWETQYF.

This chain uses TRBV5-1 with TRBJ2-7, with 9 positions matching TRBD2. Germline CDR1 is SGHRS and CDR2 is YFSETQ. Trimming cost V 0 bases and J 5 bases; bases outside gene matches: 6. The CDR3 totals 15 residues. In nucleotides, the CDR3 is TGCGCCAGCAGCTTGGAGGGCGGGGGGGCCCACGAGCAGTACTTC. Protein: CASSLEGGGAHEQYF.

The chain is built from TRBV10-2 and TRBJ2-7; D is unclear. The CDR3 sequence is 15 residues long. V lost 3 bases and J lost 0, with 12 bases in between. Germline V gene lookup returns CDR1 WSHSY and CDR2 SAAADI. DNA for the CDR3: TGCGCCAGCAGTGAAGGCGGTCTCAGCTCCTACGAGCAGTACTTC. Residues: CASSEGGLSSYEQYF.

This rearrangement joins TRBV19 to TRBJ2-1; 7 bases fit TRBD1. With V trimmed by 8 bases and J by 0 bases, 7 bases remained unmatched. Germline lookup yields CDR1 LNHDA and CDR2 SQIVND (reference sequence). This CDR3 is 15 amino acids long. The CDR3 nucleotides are TGTGCCAGTCAGACAGGGACCAGCTCCTACAATGAGCAGTTCTTC. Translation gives CASQTGTSSYNEQFF.

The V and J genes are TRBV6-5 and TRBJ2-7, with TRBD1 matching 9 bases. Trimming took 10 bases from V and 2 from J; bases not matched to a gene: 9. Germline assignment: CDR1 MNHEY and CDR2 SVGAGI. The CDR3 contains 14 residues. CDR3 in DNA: TGTGCCACGGGCCGGGACAGGGCAACCTACGAGCAGTACTTC. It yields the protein CATGRDRATYEQYF.

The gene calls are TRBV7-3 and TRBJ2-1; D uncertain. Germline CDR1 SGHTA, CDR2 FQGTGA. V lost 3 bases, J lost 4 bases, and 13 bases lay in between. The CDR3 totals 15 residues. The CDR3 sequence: CASSLKLTRYNEQFF. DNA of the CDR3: TGTGCCAGCAGCTTGAAACTAACTCGATACAATGAGCAGTTCTTC.

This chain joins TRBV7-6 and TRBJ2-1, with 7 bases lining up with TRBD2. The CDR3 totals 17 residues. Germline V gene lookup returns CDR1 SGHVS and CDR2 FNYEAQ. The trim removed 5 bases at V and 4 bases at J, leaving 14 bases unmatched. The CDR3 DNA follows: TGTGCCAGCAGCGAGGGGTGGGGGGGGACCCCTTACAATGAGCAGTTCTTC. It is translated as CASSEGWGGTPYNEQFF.

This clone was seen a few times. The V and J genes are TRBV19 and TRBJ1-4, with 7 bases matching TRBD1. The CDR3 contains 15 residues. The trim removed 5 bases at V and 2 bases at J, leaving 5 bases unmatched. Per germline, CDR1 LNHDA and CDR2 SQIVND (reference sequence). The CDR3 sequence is CASSPRGTTNEKLFF. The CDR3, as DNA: TGTGCCAGTAGTCCCAGGGGGACGACTAATGAAAAACTGTTTTTT.

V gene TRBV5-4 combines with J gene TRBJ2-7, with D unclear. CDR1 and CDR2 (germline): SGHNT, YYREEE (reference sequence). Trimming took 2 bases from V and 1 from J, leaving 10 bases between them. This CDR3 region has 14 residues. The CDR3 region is CASSLEQTSYEQYF. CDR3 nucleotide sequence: TGTGCCAGCAGCTTAGAACAAACGTCCTACGAGCAGTACTTC.

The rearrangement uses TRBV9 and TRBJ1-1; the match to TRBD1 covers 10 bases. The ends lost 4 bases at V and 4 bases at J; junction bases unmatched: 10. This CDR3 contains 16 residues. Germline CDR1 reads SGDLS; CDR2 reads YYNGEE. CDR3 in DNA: TGTGCCAGCAGCCGGGATCCGGGACAGGGGTCCACTGAAGCTTTCTTT. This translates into CASSRDPGQGSTEAFF.